Below are 12 T cell receptor beta chains sequenced from a single sample in a study of blood T cell repertoires in COVID-19. Repertoires were generated with immunoSEQ multiplex PCR, while TCRdb's copy carries only in-frame clones and drops some. The sample has 250,000 to 300,000 clones, more than 85% seen once; the top ten hold 3.5% to 4%. The specimen sequenced was peripheral blood. Receptor source: a man younger than 35 with active or convalescent COVID-19.

The V gene is TRBV30, the J gene TRBJ1-3; D remains ambiguous. The CDR3 extends over 12 amino acids. Trimming took 4 bases from V and 5 from J, leaving 9 bases between them. Germline loops: CDR1 GTSNPN, CDR2 SVGIG (reference sequence). In DNA, the CDR3 is TGTGCCTGGAACCCCTGGCGAAACACCATATATTTT. This sequence encodes CAWNPWRNTIYF.

The chain employs TRBV5-4 and TRBJ2-7, with TRBD1 as a possible D gene (6 bases). Trimming removed 0 bases from V and 2 bases from J, with 12 bases in between. The CDR3 runs to 15 residues. CDR1 and CDR2 from the germline V gene are SGHNT and YYREEE (reference sequence). Written as DNA, the CDR3 is TGTGCCAGCAGCTTGGGGGGACATCTAACCTACGAGCAGTACTTC. Translation gives CASSLGGHLTYEQYF.

The V and J genes are TRBV19 and TRBJ2-7; 8 positions match TRBD1. V shed 6 bases and J 0 bases; nucleotides not matched to a gene: 4. The germline CDR1 and CDR2 sequences are LNHDA and SQIVND (reference sequence). The CDR3 sequence is 14 residues long. For the CDR3, the DNA is TGTGCCAGTAGGGGGGGACAGGCCTCCTACGAGCAGTACTTC. Protein product: CASRGGQASYEQYF.

This chain links TRBV27 with TRBJ1-2; 8 positions match TRBD1. J lost 6 bases, V lost 7 bases, and 10 bases had no gene match. CDR3 length equals 14 residues. The germline gives CDR1 MNHEY, CDR2 SMNVEV (reference sequence). This CDR3 reads CASTQTRGRDGYTF. In DNA form, the CDR3 reads TGTGCCAGCACACAAACCAGGGGGCGCGATGGCTACACCTTC.

The CDR3 sequence is CASSHSGRAERNEQFF. The CDR3 DNA follows: TGTGCCAGCAGCCATAGCGGGAGGGCGGAAAGGAATGAGCAGTTCTTC. The rearrangement joins TRBV4-2 to TRBJ2-1; TRBD2 matches at 11 bases. This CDR3 comprises 16 residues. Germline CDR1 and CDR2: LGHNA and YNFKEQ. With V trimmed by 3 bases and J by 7 bases, 8 bases remained unmatched.

This chain connects TRBV7-2 to TRBJ2-5; 16 bases fit TRBD2. Germline CDR1 and CDR2: SGHTA and FQGNSA. V trimming: 0 bases; J trimming: 0 bases; junction bases outside the gene matches: 7. The CDR3 extends over 20 amino acids. The chain's CDR3 is CASSLAYPGTSGGDQETQYF. The CDR3 DNA sequence: TGTGCCAGCAGCTTAGCCTACCCTGGGACTAGCGGGGGGGACCAAGAGACCCAGTACTTC.

This clone was detected only a few times. This sequence joins TRBV5-6 and TRBJ2-7; D might be TRBD1 (6 bases). V gave up 1 base and J gave up 6 bases, with 17 bases separating them. The V gene's germline CDR1 is SGHDT and CDR2 YYEEEE. This CDR3 spans 15 amino acids. CDR3 nucleotides: TGTGCCAGCAGCTTGCTCAGGGGAAGGATGGTCGAGCAGTACTTC. Protein sequence: CASSLLRGRMVEQYF.

The J gene is TRBJ2-7, the V gene TRBV25-1; D gene unclear. The CDR3 extends over 13 amino acids. The germline V and J ends were trimmed by 2 bases and 9 bases, with 14 bases remaining between them. CDR1 MGHDK and CDR2 SYGVNS come from the germline V gene. CDR3 DNA: TGTGCCAGCAGTGAAGGGTGGGTTGGAGCGCAGTACTTC. Its translation: CASSEGWVGAQYF.

There are a few counts of this clone. The J gene is TRBJ2-7, the V gene TRBV4-1; perhaps TRBD1 as D (6 bases). The CDR3 loop spans 14 amino acids. The germline V gene encodes CDR1 MGHRA and CDR2 YSYEKL. Trimming left V 4 bases short and J 3 bases short, with 13 bases between. In nucleotides, the CDR3 is TGCGCCAGCAGCCCAGGACAGAACTACTACGAGCAGTACTTC. Translation: CASSPGQNYYEQYF.

The chain couples TRBV12-3 or TRBV12-4 to TRBJ1-5; D is perhaps TRBD1 (5 bases). Between the trimmed V and J ends, which lost 6 bases and 6 bases, there was a span of 12 bases. The length of the CDR3 is 13 residues. Here the CDR3 reads CASRAGVFQPQHF. CDR3 coding DNA: TGTGCCAGCAGAGCGGGGGTTTTTCAGCCCCAGCATTTT.

This clone has a handful of counts. The chain employs TRBV9 and TRBJ2-2; TRBD1 matches at 11 bases. CDR1 SGDLS and CDR2 YYNGEE come from the germline V gene. V was pared by 0 bases and J by 6 bases, with 1 base of the junction left unmatched. This CDR3 contains 15 residues. CDR3 sequence reads: CASSVGGQGAGELFF. The CDR3 DNA follows: TGTGCCAGCAGCGTAGGGGGACAGGGGGCCGGGGAGCTGTTTTTT.

The V gene is TRBV3-1 (or the pseudogene TRBV3-2), the J gene TRBJ2-2; weak D call: TRBD1 (6 bases). The CDR3 runs to 17 residues. Germline V gene sequence: CDR1 LGHDT, CDR2 YNNKEL (reference sequence). Trimming took off 1 base at V and 1 base at J, with 13 bases between the two ends. In DNA form, the CDR3 reads TGTGCCAGCAGCCAAGTGGGCACAGGGCGGAACACCGGGGAGCTGTTTTTT. This encodes CASSQVGTGRNTGELFF.